This T cell receptor beta chain derives from a study of blood T cell repertoires in COVID-19. Study summary: Sample material is recorded as cDNA or gDNA derived from T cells, B-cell-depleted T cells, or PBMCs.

Per the original methods: Reference gene primers were amplified, and this amplification served to estimate nucleated cell counts. Here immunoSEQ multiplex PCR was the method, and the copy in TCRdb shows in-frame clones only, minus some. That table furnishes V, J and clone size, whereas the DNA furnished D and trimming. This sample has around 98,000 clones, with 84% found just once. The sample consisted of peripheral blood. This TCR derives from a woman between 55 and 75 years old with acute or convalescent COVID-19.

DNA for the CDR3: TGTGCCAGCAGCGCCCGGACTAGCGGGGGGGCCAATGAGCAGTTCTTC. This codes for CASSARTSGGANEQFF. The rearrangement joins TRBV11-2 to TRBJ2-1; 15 bases map to TRBD2. Germline V CDR1 and CDR2: SGHAT, FQNNGV. The CDR3 sequence is 16 residues long. The V and J ends lost 5 bases and 6 bases, in that order; junction bases with no gene match: 5.